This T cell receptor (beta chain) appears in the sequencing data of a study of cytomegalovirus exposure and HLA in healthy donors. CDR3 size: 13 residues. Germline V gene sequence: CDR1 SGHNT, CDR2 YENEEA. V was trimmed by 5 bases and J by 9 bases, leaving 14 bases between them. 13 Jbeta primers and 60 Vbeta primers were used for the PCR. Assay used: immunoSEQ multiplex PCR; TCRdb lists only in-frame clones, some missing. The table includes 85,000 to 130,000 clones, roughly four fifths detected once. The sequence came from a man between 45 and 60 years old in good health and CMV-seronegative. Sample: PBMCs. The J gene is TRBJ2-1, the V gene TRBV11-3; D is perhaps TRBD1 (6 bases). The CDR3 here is CASSLGARGEQFF. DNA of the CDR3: TGTGCCAGCAGCCTGGGGGCCCGTGGTGAGCAGTTCTTC.